This is a list of T cell receptor beta chains from one sample in a study of T cell changes during pregnancy in multiple sclerosis. Produced via immunoSEQ multiplex PCR; TCRdb's table is partial and in-frame only. This table has 65,000 to 70,000 clones, around 92% appearing once. The source material was peripheral blood, sampled in the first trimester of pregnancy. The receptors were gathered from a female donor with multiple sclerosis, enrolled in a pregnancy study. Both conserved end residues are trimmed from each CDR3.

j_gene: TRBJ1-1
v_gene: TRBV30
CDR3aa: AWSNSMNTEAF

j_gene: TRBJ2-2
v_gene: TRBV28
CDR3aa: ASGSSLFSGRDGELF

j_gene: TRBJ1-4
v_gene: TRBV15
CDR3aa: ATSRGQGEKLF

j_gene: TRBJ2-1
v_gene: TRBV9
CDR3aa: ASNGGHGINEQF

j_gene: TRBJ2-7
v_gene: TRBV6-6
CDR3aa: ASTGGNYEQY

j_gene: TRBJ2-5
v_gene: TRBV7-8
CDR3aa: ASSSNRGKETQY

j_gene: TRBJ2-5
v_gene: TRBV11-2
CDR3aa: ASSLDRRDSQETQY

j_gene: TRBJ1-4
v_gene: TRBV25-1
CDR3aa: ASRHRQGSNEKLF

j_gene: TRBJ2-6
v_gene: TRBV9
CDR3aa: ASSPPGGSGANVLT

j_gene: TRBJ1-5
v_gene: TRBV20-1
CDR3aa: SARRNQPQH

j_gene: TRBJ1-4
v_gene: TRBV18
CDR3aa: ASSPIQAENEKLF

j_gene: TRBJ2-1
v_gene: TRBV5-1
CDR3aa: ASSLSSGDFLPSSYNEQF

j_gene: TRBJ2-1
v_gene: TRBV5-4
CDR3aa: ASSRRTASYNEQF

j_gene: TRBJ1-5
v_gene: TRBV7-8
CDR3aa: ASSSTGGVQPQH

j_gene: TRBJ2-3
v_gene: TRBV30
CDR3aa: AWREVLLIHTQY

j_gene: TRBJ2-1
v_gene: TRBV2
CDR3aa: ASSGLEEEF

j_gene: TRBJ1-3
v_gene: TRBV5-8
CDR3aa: ASSWSSGNTIY

j_gene: TRBJ1-2
v_gene: TRBV29-1
CDR3aa: SAGRVPNYGYT

j_gene: TRBJ1-2
v_gene: TRBV2
CDR3aa: ASKGTRGPFGYT

j_gene: TRBJ2-1
v_gene: TRBV4-1
CDR3aa: ASSPEPGTGGLGEQF

j_gene: TRBJ2-7
v_gene: TRBV5-1
CDR3aa: ASTASGTGRREQY

j_gene: TRBJ1-6
v_gene: TRBV2
CDR3aa: ATKGPQLSSSPLH

j_gene: TRBJ2-1
v_gene: TRBV2
CDR3aa: ASSYSGLAGVYNEQF

j_gene: TRBJ2-2
v_gene: TRBV18
CDR3aa: ASSPPQGTGELF

j_gene: TRBJ2-2
v_gene: TRBV9
CDR3aa: ASEEGSNTGELF

j_gene: TRBJ2-7
v_gene: TRBV9
CDR3aa: ASSVAGGFPYEQY

j_gene: TRBJ2-1
v_gene: TRBV7-9
CDR3aa: ASTRGGNPSLNEQF

j_gene: TRBJ2-3
v_gene: TRBV30
CDR3aa: AWSARAGGTDTQY

j_gene: TRBJ2-3
v_gene: TRBV5-1
CDR3aa: ASSLGGSGTYTDTQY

j_gene: TRBJ1-5
v_gene: TRBV7-8
CDR3aa: ASSLEWGGYSNQPQH